This T cell receptor (beta chain) appears in the sequencing data of a study of blood T cell repertoires in COVID-19 (dated by TCRdb to about 2020). With respect to the entire study: The collaborator samples originated in the United States, Italy and Spain and spanned the acute and convalescent phases of COVID-19. The material from the prospective study consisted of cDNA or gDNA derived from T cells, B-cell-depleted T cells, or PBMCs. Deeply sampled blood TCRbeta repertoires from subjects exposed to, actively infected with, or recovered from COVID-19 were included in the dataset. The repertoires were made available in a free public database intended to serve as a resource for research on the immune response to SARS-CoV-2. The samples were drawn from the first 160 participants of the ongoing ImmuneRACE study and from 1,200 or so subjects provided by 6 global collaborators. The sample metadata nearly always contained a de-identified subject ID, COVID-19 status, age in years and sex. Where available, HLA class I and class II types were obtained from metadata supplied by the sample provider rather than from assay-based typing. Beyond this particular receptor, the publication reports: The amount of clinical and demographic metadata varied by source and participant and was provided uncurated.

The germline V gene yields SGHVS for CDR1 and FQNEAQ for CDR2. The CDR3 spans 15 residues, from the cysteine through the phenylalanine. Kept here is only the CDR3 DNA, which spans 45 bases and is read in frame from base 1. Trimming at the junction amounts to 1 base on V and 4 bases on J, and the germline ends lie 11 bases apart. Each collaborating institution followed its own protocols to collect whole blood in K2EDTA tubes. For TCRbeta analysis, collaborators shipped samples as frozen whole blood, isolated PBMCs, or DNA extracted from either of those sample types. This clone was recorded once. The clone's antigen remains unknown. One base away there is no much larger clone; base qualities are not given. TCRbeta CDR3 regions were amplified from genomic DNA using the immunoSEQ Assay, a bias-controlled multiplex PCR. The paper's processing steps were these. Nucleated cell counts per sample were estimated from amplification of reference gene primers within the assay. To quantify the absolute abundance of each unique TCRbeta CDR3 rearrangement, sequence reads were collapsed and filtered. For each sample, productive Simpson clonality was calculated by taking the square root of Simpson's diversity index across productive rearrangements. This is the immuneACCESS table as TCRdb keeps it, with only in-frame sequences that have V and J called. A part of the clones is gone; compared with another copy, unresolved V genes explain less than half, and the rest is unexplained. The V and J calls and clone size come from that table; D and trimming were worked out from the DNA. For this sample the table gives roughly 28,000 clones, of which 89% were detected only once. The ten largest clones represent under 55% of the sample.

The sequenced sample was peripheral blood. The chain uses TRBV7-8 and TRBJ1-5; no D segment can be confidently identified. The sequence was obtained from a human donor with acute or convalescent COVID-19. The donor label of this sample is uncertain. The CDR3 loop reads CASSLGPTKNQPQHF. The DNA is TGTGCCAGCAGCTTAGGACCGACTAAGAATCAGCCCCAGCATTTT.